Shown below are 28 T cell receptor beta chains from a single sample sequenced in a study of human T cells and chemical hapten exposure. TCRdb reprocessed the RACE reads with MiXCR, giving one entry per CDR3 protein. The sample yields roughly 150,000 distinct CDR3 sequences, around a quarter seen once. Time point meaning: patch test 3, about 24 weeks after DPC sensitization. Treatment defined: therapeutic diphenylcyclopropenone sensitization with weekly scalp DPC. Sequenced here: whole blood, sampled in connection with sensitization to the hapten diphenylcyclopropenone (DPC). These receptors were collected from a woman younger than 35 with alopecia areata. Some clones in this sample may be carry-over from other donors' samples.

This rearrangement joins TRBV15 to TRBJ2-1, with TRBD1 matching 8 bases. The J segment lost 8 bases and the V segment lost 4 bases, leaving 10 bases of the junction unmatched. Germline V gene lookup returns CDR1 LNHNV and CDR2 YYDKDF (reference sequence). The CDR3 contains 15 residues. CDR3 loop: CATSTRDRPVDEQFF. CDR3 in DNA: TGTGCCACCAGCACCCGGGACAGGCCGGTGGATGAGCAGTTCTTC.

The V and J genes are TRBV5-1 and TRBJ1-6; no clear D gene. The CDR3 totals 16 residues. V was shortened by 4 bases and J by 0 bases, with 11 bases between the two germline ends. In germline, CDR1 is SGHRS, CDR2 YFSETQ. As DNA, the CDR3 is TGCGCCAGCAGCAAGGACGGGAGCTCCTATAATTCACCCCTCCACTTT. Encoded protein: CASSKDGSSYNSPLHF. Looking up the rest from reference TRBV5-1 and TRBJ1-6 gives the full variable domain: KAGVTQTPRYLIKTRGQQVTLSCSPISGHRSVSWYQQTPGQGLQFLFEYFSETQRNKGNFPGRFSGRQFSNSRSEMNVSTLELGDSALYLCASSKDGSSYNSPLHFGNGTRLTVT.

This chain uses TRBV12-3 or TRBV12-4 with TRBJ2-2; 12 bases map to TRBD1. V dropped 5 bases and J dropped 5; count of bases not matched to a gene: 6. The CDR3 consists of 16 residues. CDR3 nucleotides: TGTGCCAGCAGTCTGGGACAGGGGGCAGGGACCGGGGAGCTGTTTTTT. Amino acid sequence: CASSLGQGAGTGELFF.

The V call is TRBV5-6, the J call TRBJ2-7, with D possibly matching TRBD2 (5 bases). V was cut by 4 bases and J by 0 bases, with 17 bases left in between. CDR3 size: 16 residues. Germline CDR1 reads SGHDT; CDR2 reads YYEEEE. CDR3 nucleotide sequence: TGTGCCAGCAGCCCCCGACCGGGAACTTACTCCTACGAGCAGTACTTC. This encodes CASSPRPGTYSYEQYF. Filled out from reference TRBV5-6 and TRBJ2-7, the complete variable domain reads DAGVTQSPTHLIKTRGQQVTLRCSPKSGHDTVSWYQQALGQGPQFIFQYYEEEERQRGNFPDRFSGHQFPNYSSELNVNALLLGDSALYLCASSPRPGTYSYEQYFGPGTRLTVT.

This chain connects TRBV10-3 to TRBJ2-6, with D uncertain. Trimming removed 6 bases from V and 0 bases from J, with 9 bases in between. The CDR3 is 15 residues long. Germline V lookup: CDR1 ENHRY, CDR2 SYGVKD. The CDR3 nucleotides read TGTGCCATCAGGGGATTTGCCTCTGGGGCCAACGTCCTGACTTTC. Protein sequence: CAIRGFASGANVLTF.

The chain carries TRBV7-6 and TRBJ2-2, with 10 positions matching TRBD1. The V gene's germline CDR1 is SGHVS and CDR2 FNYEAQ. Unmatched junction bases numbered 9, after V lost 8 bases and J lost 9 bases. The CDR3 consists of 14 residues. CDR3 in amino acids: CASQAGQGYRELFF. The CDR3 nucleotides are TGTGCCAGCCAGGCGGGACAGGGGTACCGGGAGCTGTTTTTT. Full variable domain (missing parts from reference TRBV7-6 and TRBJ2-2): GAGVSQSPRYKVTKRGQDVALRCDPISGHVSLYWYRQALGQGPEFLTYFNYEAQQDKSGLPNDRFSAERPEGSISTLTIQRTEQRDSAMYRCASQAGQGYRELFFGEGSRLTVL.

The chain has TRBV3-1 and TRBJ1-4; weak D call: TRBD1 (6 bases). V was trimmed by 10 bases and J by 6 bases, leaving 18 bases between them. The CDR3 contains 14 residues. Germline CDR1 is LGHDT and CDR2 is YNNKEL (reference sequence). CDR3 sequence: CATSERGQDEKLFF. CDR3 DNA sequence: TGTGCCACGTCCGAAAGGGGACAAGATGAAAAACTGTTTTTT.

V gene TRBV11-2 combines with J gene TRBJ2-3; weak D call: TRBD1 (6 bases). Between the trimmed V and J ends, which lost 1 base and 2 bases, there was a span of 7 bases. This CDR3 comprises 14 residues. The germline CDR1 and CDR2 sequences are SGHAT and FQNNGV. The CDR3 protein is CASSLGTATDTQYF. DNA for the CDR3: TGTGCCAGCAGCTTAGGGACAGCCACAGATACGCAGTATTTT.

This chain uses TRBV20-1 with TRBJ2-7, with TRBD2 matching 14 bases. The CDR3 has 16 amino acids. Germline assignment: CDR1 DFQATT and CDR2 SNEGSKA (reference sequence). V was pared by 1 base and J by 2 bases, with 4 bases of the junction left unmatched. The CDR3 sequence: CSARGTSGGSAYEQYF. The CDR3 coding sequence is TGCAGTGCTAGAGGGACTAGCGGGGGGTCGGCCTACGAGCAGTACTTC.

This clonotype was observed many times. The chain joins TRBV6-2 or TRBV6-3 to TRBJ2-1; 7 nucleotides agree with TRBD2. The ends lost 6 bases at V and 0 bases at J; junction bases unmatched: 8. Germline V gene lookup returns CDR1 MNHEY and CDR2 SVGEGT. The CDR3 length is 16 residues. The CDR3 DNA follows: TGTGCCAGCAGGGCCATGCGGGGGATCTCCTACAATGAGCAGTTCTTC. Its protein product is CASRAMRGISYNEQFF.

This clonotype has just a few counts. The CDR3 region has the DNA TGTGCCAGCAGTATGGGACTCCACAATCAGCCCCAGCATTTT. Protein: CASSMGLHNQPQHF. This chain joins TRBV2 and TRBJ1-5, with D perhaps matching TRBD1 (5 bases). The CDR3 runs 14 residues. CDR1 is SNHLY, CDR2 FYNNEI, per germline. The V end lost 5 bases, the J end lost 3 bases, and 11 bases lay between the germline ends.

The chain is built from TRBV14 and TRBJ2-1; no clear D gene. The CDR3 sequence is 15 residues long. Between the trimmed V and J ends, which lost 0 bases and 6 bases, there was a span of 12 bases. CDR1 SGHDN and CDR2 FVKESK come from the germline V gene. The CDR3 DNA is TGTGCCAGCAGCCAAGAGATAAATTTGGTCAATGAGCAGTTCTTC. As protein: CASSQEINLVNEQFF.

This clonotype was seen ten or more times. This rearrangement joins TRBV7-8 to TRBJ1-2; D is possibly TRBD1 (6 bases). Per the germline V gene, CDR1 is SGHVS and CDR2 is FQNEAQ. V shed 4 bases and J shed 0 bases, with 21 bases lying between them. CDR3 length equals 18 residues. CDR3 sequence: CASSYQGLGTGPNYGYTF. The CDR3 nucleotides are TGTGCCAGCAGCTACCAGGGGCTCGGTACAGGGCCTAACTATGGCTACACCTTC.

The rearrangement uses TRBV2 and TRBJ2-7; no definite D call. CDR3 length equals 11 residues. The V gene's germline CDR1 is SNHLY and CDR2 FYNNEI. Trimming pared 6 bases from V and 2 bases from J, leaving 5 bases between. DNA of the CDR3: TGTGCCAGCAGGGGTACCTACGAGCAGTACTTC. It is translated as CASRGTYEQYF.

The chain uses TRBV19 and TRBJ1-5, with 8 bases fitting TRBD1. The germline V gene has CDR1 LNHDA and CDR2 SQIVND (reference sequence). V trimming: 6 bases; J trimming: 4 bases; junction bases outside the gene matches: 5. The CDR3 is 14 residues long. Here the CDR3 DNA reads TGTGCCAGTAGCACGGACAGGGTTAATCAGCCCCAGCATTTT. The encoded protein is CASSTDRVNQPQHF.

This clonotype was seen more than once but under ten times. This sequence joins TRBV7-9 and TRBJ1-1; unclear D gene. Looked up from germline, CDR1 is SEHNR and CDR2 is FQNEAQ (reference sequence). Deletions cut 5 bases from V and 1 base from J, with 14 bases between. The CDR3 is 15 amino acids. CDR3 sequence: CASSNERARNTEAFF. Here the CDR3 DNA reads TGTGCCAGCAGCAACGAACGGGCCCGGAACACTGAAGCTTTCTTT.

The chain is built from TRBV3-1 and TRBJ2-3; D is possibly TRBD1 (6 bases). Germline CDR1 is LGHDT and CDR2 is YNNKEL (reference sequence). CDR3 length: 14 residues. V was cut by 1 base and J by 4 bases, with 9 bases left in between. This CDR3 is CASSQVRGSDTQYF. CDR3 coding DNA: TGTGCCAGCAGCCAAGTCAGGGGATCAGATACGCAGTATTTT.

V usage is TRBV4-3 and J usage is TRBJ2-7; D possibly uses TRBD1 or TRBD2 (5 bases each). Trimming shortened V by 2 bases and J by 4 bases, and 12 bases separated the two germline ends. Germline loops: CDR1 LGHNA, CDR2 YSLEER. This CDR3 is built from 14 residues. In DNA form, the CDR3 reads TGCGCCAGCAGCCAACTCTCGTGGGGGTACGAGCAGTACTTC. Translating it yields CASSQLSWGYEQYF.

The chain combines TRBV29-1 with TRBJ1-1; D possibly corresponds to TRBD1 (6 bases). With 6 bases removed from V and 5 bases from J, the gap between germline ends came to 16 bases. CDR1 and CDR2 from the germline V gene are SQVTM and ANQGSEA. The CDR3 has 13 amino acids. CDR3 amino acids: CSVGGGARTEAFF. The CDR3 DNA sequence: TGCAGCGTGGGGGGGGGCGCACGGACTGAAGCTTTCTTT.

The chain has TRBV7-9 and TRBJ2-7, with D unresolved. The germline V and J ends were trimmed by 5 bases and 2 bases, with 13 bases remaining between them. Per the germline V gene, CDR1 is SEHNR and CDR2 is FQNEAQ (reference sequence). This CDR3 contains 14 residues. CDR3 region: CASSPWNATYEQYF. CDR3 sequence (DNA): TGTGCCAGCAGCCCATGGAACGCAACCTACGAGCAGTACTTC.

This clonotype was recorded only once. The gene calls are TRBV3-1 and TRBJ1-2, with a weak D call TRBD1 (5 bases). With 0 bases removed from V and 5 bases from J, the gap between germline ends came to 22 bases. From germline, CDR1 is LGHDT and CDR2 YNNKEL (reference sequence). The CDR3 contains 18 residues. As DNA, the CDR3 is TGTGCCAGCAGCCAAGATCTCCCGGGACCAGCGCCACTTTATGGCTACACCTTC. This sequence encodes CASSQDLPGPAPLYGYTF.

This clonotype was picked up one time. The CDR3 reads CASSRRTGAYEQYF. CDR3 DNA sequence: TGTGCCAGCAGCCGCCGGACAGGAGCCTACGAGCAGTACTTC. The chain uses TRBV7-8 and TRBJ2-7; 7 positions match TRBD1. Germline V lookup: CDR1 SGHVS, CDR2 FQNEAQ. The CDR3 sequence is 14 residues long. J was trimmed by 2 bases and V by 5 bases; bases with no gene match: 6.

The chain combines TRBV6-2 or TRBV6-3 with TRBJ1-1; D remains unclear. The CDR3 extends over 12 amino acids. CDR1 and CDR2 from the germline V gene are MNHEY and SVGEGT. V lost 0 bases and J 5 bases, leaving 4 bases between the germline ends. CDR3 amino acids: CASSYSFTEAFF. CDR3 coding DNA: TGTGCCAGCAGTTACTCGTTTACTGAAGCTTTCTTT.

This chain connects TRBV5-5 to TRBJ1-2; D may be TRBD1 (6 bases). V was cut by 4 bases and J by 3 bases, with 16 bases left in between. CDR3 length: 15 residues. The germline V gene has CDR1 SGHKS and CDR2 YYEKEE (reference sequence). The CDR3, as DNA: TGTGCCAGCAGCGGACTCAGGGGAGGGGACTATGGCTACACCTTC. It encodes CASSGLRGGDYGYTF.

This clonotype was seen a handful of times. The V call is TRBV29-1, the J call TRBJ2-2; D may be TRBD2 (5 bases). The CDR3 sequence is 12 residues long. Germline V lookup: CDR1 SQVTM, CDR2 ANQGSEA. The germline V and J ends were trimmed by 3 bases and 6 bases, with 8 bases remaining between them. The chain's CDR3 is CSVETGAGELFF. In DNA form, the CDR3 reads TGCAGCGTTGAGACCGGGGCCGGGGAGCTGTTTTTT.

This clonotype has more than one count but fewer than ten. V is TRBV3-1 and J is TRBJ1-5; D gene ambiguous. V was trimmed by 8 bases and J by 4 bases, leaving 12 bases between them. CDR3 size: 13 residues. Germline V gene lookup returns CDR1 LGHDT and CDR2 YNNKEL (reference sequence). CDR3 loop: CASAPAGNQPQHF. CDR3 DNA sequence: TGTGCCAGCGCGCCGGCCGGTAATCAGCCCCAGCATTTT.

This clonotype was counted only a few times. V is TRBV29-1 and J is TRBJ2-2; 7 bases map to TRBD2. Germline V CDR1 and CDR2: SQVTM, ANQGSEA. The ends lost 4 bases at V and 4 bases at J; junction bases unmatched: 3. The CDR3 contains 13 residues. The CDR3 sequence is CSVGAGPTGELFF. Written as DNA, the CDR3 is TGCAGCGTTGGAGCGGGGCCCACCGGGGAGCTGTTTTTT.

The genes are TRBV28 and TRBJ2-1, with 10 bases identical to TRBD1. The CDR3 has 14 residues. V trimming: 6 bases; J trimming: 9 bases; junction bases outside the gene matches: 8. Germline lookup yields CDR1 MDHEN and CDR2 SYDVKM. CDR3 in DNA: TGTGCCAGCAGGGGACAGGGGCTCGGCGGTGAGCAGTTCTTC. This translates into CASRGQGLGGEQFF.